A selection of T cell receptor beta chains follows, all from one sample in a study of cytomegalovirus exposure and HLA in healthy donors. Clones were sequenced by immunoSEQ multiplex PCR, and TCRdb holds only the in-frame ones, with some missing. The table has 250,000 to 300,000 clones, about nine tenths seen once; the top ten hold about 1.7%. Sequenced material: PBMCs. The receptors shown here come from a girl aged 2 to 9 in good health and CMV-seronegative. Each CDR3 is given with its conserved first and last residue. D genes are given only for firm matches. Size is stated for part of the rows, as once, few or many counts, or as a class when the clone is expanded.

TRBJ2-3 NA TRBD2 TRBV2 CASSGTSGGSDTQYF TGTGCCAGCAGTGGAACTAGCGGGGGGTCAGATACGCAGTATTTT
TRBJ2-7 NA TRBD1 TRBV14 CASSQTGGLQYF TGTGCCAGCAGCCAGACAGGGGGCCTTCAGTACTTC
TRBJ2-1 NA TRBD2 TRBV7-9 CASRSGGNNEQFF TGTGCCAGCAGGAGCGGGGGAAACAATGAGCAGTTCTTC
TRBJ2-5 NA TRBD1 TRBV6-5 CASSYRTGGFGETQYF TGTGCCAGCAGTTACAGGACAGGGGGATTCGGAGAGACCCAGTACTTC
TRBJ2-5 NA NA TRBV5-6 CANRVIGNLQTQYF TGTGCTAACAGGGTTATAGGGAATTTACAGACCCAGTACTTC
TRBJ1-4 NA NA TRBV6-5 CASSEPGVEKLFF TGTGCCAGCAGTGAACCAGGGGTTGAAAAACTGTTTTTT
TRBJ1-1 NA NA TRBV11-2 CASSLVMTTRKNTEAFF TGTGCCAGCAGCTTAGTTATGACTACAAGAAAGAACACTGAAGCTTTCTTT
TRBJ1-5 NA TRBD1 TRBV7-8 CASSFRDSSNQPQHF TGTGCCAGCAGCTTCCGGGACAGTAGCAATCAGCCCCAGCATTTT
TRBJ2-5 NA TRBD2 TRBV2 CASSEVGLAEETQYF TGTGCCAGCAGTGAAGTGGGACTAGCGGAAGAGACCCAGTACTTC
TRBJ2-7 NA TRBD2 TRBV4-1 CASSQALAGSYEQYF TGCGCCAGCAGCCAGGCCCTAGCGGGTTCCTACGAGCAGTACTTC
TRBJ1-2 once NA TRBV30 CAWSAAQGLNGYTF TGTGCCTGGAGTGCGGCCCAGGGGCTCAATGGCTACACCTTC
TRBJ2-4 NA TRBD1 TRBV4-1 CASSQDRDRQIQYF TGCGCCAGCAGCCAAGATCGGGACAGACAAATTCAGTACTTC
TRBJ2-2 NA TRBD1 TRBV6-5 CASSYSTGQGRAELFF TGTGCCAGCAGTTACTCTACCGGACAGGGACGGGCAGAGCTGTTTTTT
TRBJ2-2 NA NA TRBV7-9 CASSGSRTAGTGELFF TGTGCCAGCAGCGGGTCTCGGACAGCTGGGACCGGGGAGCTGTTTTTT
TRBJ1-1 once TRBD1 TRBV5-4 CASSLSLWRTGRENTEAFF TGTGCCAGCAGCTTGAGTCTGTGGAGGACAGGGCGGGAGAACACTGAAGCTTTCTTT
TRBJ1-2 NA NA TRBV9 CASSPETDYGYTF TGTGCCAGCAGCCCCGAGACAGATTATGGCTACACCTTC
TRBJ2-3 NA TRBD2 TRBV28 CASGRLAGSTDTQYF TGTGCCAGCGGCCGACTAGCGGGAAGCACAGATACGCAGTATTTT
TRBJ2-1 once NA TRBV9 CASSVAVNNEQFF TGTGCCAGCAGCGTAGCCGTTAACAATGAGCAGTTCTTC
TRBJ1-1 NA NA TRBV7-2 CASSYPQEKNTEAFF TGTGCCAGCAGCTACCCCCAGGAAAAGAACACTGAAGCTTTCTTT
TRBJ2-7 NA TRBD1 TRBV29-1 CSVEDPRGSYEQYF TGCAGCGTTGAAGATCCCAGGGGGAGCTACGAGCAGTACTTC
TRBJ2-4 NA NA TRBV19 CASSINQGLNIQYF TGTGCCAGTAGTATTAATCAGGGTCTAAACATTCAGTACTTC
TRBJ2-5 NA TRBD1 TRBV29-1 CSVHTPDRVYQETQYF TGCAGCGTCCACACTCCGGACAGGGTTTACCAAGAGACCCAGTACTTC
TRBJ1-4 NA NA TRBV4-1 CASSPPRGLGEKLFF TGCGCCAGCAGCCCCCCCCGAGGGCTGGGTGAAAAACTGTTTTTT
TRBJ2-5 NA TRBD2 TRBV15 CATSRGLAGGPVETQYF TGTGCCACCAGCCGAGGACTAGCGGGGGGGCCAGTTGAGACCCAGTACTTC
TRBJ2-1 NA TRBD2 TRBV7-9 CASSLAGDYNEQFF TGTGCCAGCAGCTTGGCGGGAGACTACAATGAGCAGTTCTTC
TRBJ1-1 NA TRBD1 TRBV27 CAGSPPTGMRAFF TGTGCCGGCAGTCCCCCGACAGGGATGAGGGCTTTCTTT
TRBJ1-2 NA NA TRBV7-9 CSSSNAGENYGYTF TGTTCCAGCAGCAACGCCGGGGAAAACTATGGCTACACCTTC
TRBJ2-7 NA TRBD1 TRBV27 CASSYRGEQYF TGTGCCAGCAGTTACAGGGGCGAGCAGTACTTC
TRBJ1-1 NA NA TRBV27 CASSSGTTPNTEAFF TGTGCCAGCAGTTCCGGGACAACTCCGAACACTGAAGCTTTCTTT
TRBJ2-5 NA TRBD1 TRBV7-8 CASSLRRDRGETQYF TGTGCCAGCAGCTTACGCCGGGACAGGGGAGAGACCCAGTACTTC
TRBJ1-6 NA NA TRBV12-2 CASRLAQERINNSPLHF TGTGCAAGTCGCTTAGCACAGGAGAGGATAAATAATTCACCCCTCCACTTT
TRBJ1-1 NA NA TRBV5-4 CASSSPGGGTEAFF TGTGCCAGCAGCTCCCCGGGAGGAGGAACTGAAGCTTTCTTT
TRBJ2-7 NA NA TRBV5-1 CASSLESGISYEQYF TGCGCCAGCAGCTTGGAGTCGGGGATTTCCTACGAGCAGTACTTC
TRBJ1-2 NA NA TRBV7-6 CASSSHAGGDGYTF TGTGCCAGCAGCTCCCATGCCGGGGGGGATGGCTACACCTTC
TRBJ1-4 NA TRBD1 TRBV5-4 CASSLQGADEKLFF TGTGCCAGCAGCTTACAGGGGGCTGATGAAAAACTGTTTTTT
TRBJ1-2 NA TRBD1 TRBV19 CASSMRTGDKYGYTF TGTGCCAGTAGTATGCGGACAGGTGACAAATATGGCTACACCTTC
TRBJ2-1 few NA TRBV6-1 CASSENRGAGAEQFF TGTGCCAGCAGTGAAAATAGGGGCGCAGGGGCTGAGCAGTTCTTC
TRBJ2-1 once TRBD2 TRBV5-1 CASSLGLAGKYNEQFF TGCGCCAGCAGCTTAGGACTAGCGGGGAAGTACAATGAGCAGTTCTTC
TRBJ1-2 NA NA TRBV18 CASSSLAGVGYTF TGTGCCAGCTCCTCCCTAGCGGGGGTTGGCTACACCTTC
TRBJ1-2 NA NA TRBV4-1 CASSQDATANGYTF TGCGCCAGCAGCCAAGATGCGACAGCGAATGGCTACACCTTC
TRBJ1-2 NA NA TRBV5-4 CASSPPAGHGYTF TGTGCCAGCAGCCCCCCGGCAGGGCATGGCTACACCTTC
TRBJ2-1 NA NA TRBV28 CASTLGGAGNDDEQFF TGTGCCAGCACATTAGGAGGGGCGGGGAACGATGATGAGCAGTTCTTC
TRBJ1-2 NA NA TRBV5-1 CASSLVGGYYGYTF TGCGCCAGCAGCTTGGTAGGCGGCTACTATGGCTACACCTTC
TRBJ2-1 NA NA TRBV30 CAWRGGTSSYNEQFF TGTGCCTGGAGAGGGGGTACAAGCTCCTACAATGAGCAGTTCTTC
TRBJ2-1 once NA TRBV6-1 CASRDSYNEQFF TGTGCCAGCAGAGACAGCTACAATGAGCAGTTCTTC
TRBJ1-3 NA TRBD1 TRBV6-6 CASRSTGEGNTIYF TGTGCCAGCAGGTCGACAGGGGAAGGAAACACCATATATTTT
TRBJ2-1 NA NA TRBV10-3 CATQEGRYNEQFF TGTGCCACCCAGGAGGGCCGGTACAATGAGCAGTTCTTC
TRBJ1-5 few NA TRBV6-5 CASNQGQLTNQPQHF TGTGCCAGCAACCAAGGACAGCTTACGAATCAGCCCCAGCATTTT
TRBJ2-7 NA NA TRBV2 CASSDSRDFYALHEQYF TGTGCCAGCAGTGATTCGCGGGATTTCTACGCGCTCCACGAGCAGTACTTC
TRBJ2-7 once TRBD2 TRBV25-1 CASSDPGRGYEQYF TGTGCCAGCAGTGACCCGGGGAGGGGCTACGAGCAGTACTTC
TRBJ2-3 NA TRBD1 TRBV18 CASSPLRQGRSGTDTQYF TGTGCCAGCTCACCCCTGCGACAGGGGCGGTCTGGGACAGATACGCAGTATTTT
TRBJ2-1 NA NA TRBV7-8 CASRPADLARFSNYNEQFF TGTGCCAGCAGACCCGCGGACCTAGCCCGGTTTTCTAACTACAATGAGCAGTTCTTC